This TCR beta chain came from a study of cytomegalovirus exposure and HLA in healthy donors (dated 2017 in TCRdb). Study-wide context: According to an earlier analysis of a few hundred of the donors, about 179 million T cells yielded 100 million or so unique TCR beta sequences and more than 250 Gb of sequence data. The genetic ancestry cluster associated with self-reported Caucasian donors included 81% of the roughly 410 genotyped donors. The study used immunosequencing to profile the T cell repertoires of 666 subjects and linked those repertoires to cytomegalovirus serostatus. To predict cytomegalovirus infection status, the study combined high-throughput TCR immunosequencing, statistical association of individual TCRs with disease status, and machine learning. A few DR-DQ haplotypes were handled as single units for association and clustering because linkage in the cohort was strong. The study aimed to test whether signatures of past pathogen exposure could be identified by cataloging public T cell receptors. The number of donors typed differed by locus, with about 629-630 for A, B, C, DRB1 and DQB1, around 520 for DQA1, under 610 for DPA1, and about 450 for DPB1. A later analysis re-analyzed previously published TCR beta repertoires from several hundred donors and added high-resolution HLA genotyping to study TCR occurrence patterns. Donor age, sex, ethnicity and CMV serostatus were collected together with the repertoire data. In an earlier analysis of over 550 of the donors, high-throughput TCR beta sequencing was used to judge whether each TCR beta V gene segment behaved as functional or pseudogenic. An early release that covered several hundred HLA-typed donors contained about 290 gigabases of sequencing data and tens of millions of unique TCR sequences. Along with the approximately 700-subject first cohort, a separate validation cohort of approximately 110 different subjects was used. Both class I and class II loci were covered by HLA typing, at four-digit resolution. The later analysis used no new phenotypic data to find candidate immune exposures, relying instead on TCR beta sequences and their occurrence across donors. Among roughly 400 genotyped donors of the cohort, an average of around 250,000 unique TCR beta nucleotide sequences was sequenced per donor, of which roughly 17% were non-productive. In a later genetic analysis, genome-wide SNP genotypes for about three fifths of the 666 donors were used, and that subset was treated as a discovery cohort. All discovery cohort repertoires had been generated using a single sequencing platform. Broad study findings and their caveats: Specific HLA alleles were associated with 16,951 TCR beta sequences at a false discovery rate of 0.05 in a later analysis. Because HLA typing was missing for some donors at each locus, association tests included only the typed subset. This cohort had only TCR beta chains sequenced, and the lack of alpha or paired-chain data limited which features could be detected. A later analysis reported that several top co-occurrence clusters appeared linked to parvovirus B19, influenza, CMV and Epstein-Barr virus. When HLA alleles, especially DR and DQ, strongly co-occurred, TCR associations were difficult to assign to individual alleles. For the cohort, immune exposure information was limited to CMV serostatus. According to a later analysis, TCR association rates differed among HLA loci, with DRB1 alleles showing the most associated TCRs and HLA-C alleles showing the fewest. Three of the identified cytomegalovirus-associated TCR beta chains were confirmed in vitro to be specific for cytomegalovirus antigens. Broadly in line with IMGT annotations, most TCR beta V segments showed up in productive rearrangements about 87% or about 30% of the time in an earlier analysis of around 550 of the donors. The study gave a list of about 160 TCR beta chains associated with cytomegalovirus. The sequencing pipeline was judged likely to have produced a cluster of highly shared sequence variants as a technical artifact. In a later analysis, HLA-associated TCR beta chains showed more clonal expansion and lower generation probabilities than non-associated chains that were equally common. It was suggested by the authors that the approach could potentially be generalized to other disease states and immunological phenotypes. The earlier analysis of almost 600 of the donors excluded some 15 rarely observed V segments, including chromosome 9 orphons, because counts were too low. A further reported finding was that TCR beta sequences accurately predicted the HLA-A and HLA-B alleles for most subjects in the first cohort. Most TCR sequences were observed very rarely across donors, whereas some public TCRs were present in many individuals. In a later genetic analysis, fewer N-insertions in productive TCRs were reported among donors in an Asian-associated ancestry cluster than the roughly 700-donor mean. V-gene and J-gene trimming of TCR beta chains was associated with a missense DCLRE1C variant in a later genetic analysis, and the association was replicated in an independent cohort. Correlated functional status among segregating V segments might be attributable to linkage disequilibrium, but an unknown experimental factor could not be ruled out. The classifier was reported to diagnose cytomegalovirus status with high specificity and sensitivity in both the original and validation cohorts. The presence/absence analyses assumed that sequencing depth was roughly uniform across donors, and that assumption may not be true. Because the 87-base-pair reads could not distinguish some IMGT-functional V segments, including TRBV6-2 and TRBV6-3, those segments were excluded. According to a later analysis, most CMV-associated TCR beta chains appeared to be HLA-restricted, and the HLA associations seemed to be driven largely by CMV exposure.

In total, approximately 700 healthy bone marrow donors made up the cohort. All cohort members were sampled while nominally healthy, although unrecorded immune exposures were likely present. The donor tested CMV seropositive, placing the donor among the 250 to 300 seropositive members of the cohort. A peripheral blood sample was provided by each donor, and peripheral blood mononuclear cells were used for TCR beta sequencing. Genomic DNA extraction from the blood cell samples was performed with the Qiagen DNeasy Blood Extraction Kit. The library was generated by the immunoSEQ multiplex PCR assay. For the multiplex PCR, a mixture combining 60 forward primers for TCR Vbeta segments and 13 reverse primers for TCR Jbeta segments was used. Amplification of the CDR3 region of rearranged TCR beta genes was performed with a multiplex PCR assay on genomic DNA. Amplified TCR beta libraries were sequenced as 87-base-pair reads on the Illumina HiSeq System. Per the authors' processing: A later analysis counted around 72 million unique TCR beta chains across the 550 to 750 repertoires, and some 12 million of these chains were shared by at least two donors. To remove PCR and sequencing errors, raw reads were error-corrected and collapsed into unique sequences using a nearest-neighbor algorithm that merged closely related sequences. Alignment of CDR3 sequences to IMGT reference sequences was used to assign V, D and J gene segments. Each retained sequence needed at least a six-nucleotide match to both a V gene segment and a J gene segment. A rearrangement counted as productive if the CDR3 had no stop codons and remained in frame with V and J, and every other rearrangement counted as non-productive. Following IMGT convention, CDR3 was defined as the stretch from the second conserved V-encoded cysteine to the conserved J-encoded phenylalanine. The earlier analysis of 500 to 600 of the donors excluded sequences that lacked an unambiguous match to a single V gene segment. In an earlier analysis of a few hundred of the donors, V segments were called functional above 56.7% productive rearrangements and were called segregating when the between-donor standard deviation exceeded 5%. A statistical classification framework was built to diagnose cytomegalovirus status from the catalog of TCR beta chain sequences. In a later analysis, TCR nucleotide sequences were compared against IMGT/GENE-DB human TR gene sequences so that V and J genes could be assigned. Using the TCRdist pipeline, a later analysis assigned CDR3 sequences along with most-parsimonious VDJ recombination scenarios. In a later analysis, every TCR beta chain was defined by the combination of its CDR3 amino acid sequence and its V-gene family, and reads without a unique V-gene family were dropped. To address suspected cross-contamination and a sequencing artifact, a later analysis removed approximately 590 highly shared, low-generation-probability nucleotide sequences. A later analysis calculated a clonal expansion index for each public chain from normalized within-repertoire ranks of inferred template counts. Generation probabilities in a later analysis came from a VDJ recombination model fitted to out-of-frame rearrangements, and those results were checked against IGoR. A later analysis scored TCR-TCR, TCR-HLA and TCR-CMV co-occurrence with hypergeometric tests, applying a repertoire-size bias correction to TCR pairs. False discovery rates were estimated in a later analysis by permuting HLA or CMV assignments 20 times. In a later analysis, co-occurring TCRs were grouped using DBSCAN, with TCRdist sequence similarity added in when clustering inside HLA-allele-positive subsets. Repertoires with fewer than 30,000 or more than 120,000 public chains, plus five repertoires with anomalous nucleotide sharing, were excluded from co-occurrence clustering. TCRdb's version of the immuneACCESS table is confined to in-frame rearrangements and falls short of the full clone set. An unresolved V gene accounts for under half of the shortfall where checked; the remainder is of unknown origin. V, J and clone size were drawn from that table, and D and trimming were deduced from the DNA. The sample table holds about 190,000 clones, of which more than 70% were seen once. The ten largest clones take up 1.5% to 2% of the sample.

At the junction V is shortened by 5 bases and J by 4 bases; bases outside the gene matches: 4. Reading the germline V gene gives CDR1 MGHDK and CDR2 SYGVNS. The CDR3, cysteine through phenylalanine, is 13 amino acids long. The retained sequence is limited to the CDR3, 39 bases, with the frame set at the first base. As to this clone: Its antigen is not yet known. No clone much larger than this one lies a single base away; base qualities are absent.

The sequenced material came from PBMCs. This sequence originates from a man aged 35-49 years in good health and CMV-seropositive. The V gene is TRBV25-1 and the J gene is TRBJ2-7, and TRBD2 aligns with 8 junction nucleotides. CDR3 sequence: CASSIGLAYEQYF. The DNA sequence follows: TGTGCCAGCAGTATCGGACTAGCTTACGAGCAGTACTTC.